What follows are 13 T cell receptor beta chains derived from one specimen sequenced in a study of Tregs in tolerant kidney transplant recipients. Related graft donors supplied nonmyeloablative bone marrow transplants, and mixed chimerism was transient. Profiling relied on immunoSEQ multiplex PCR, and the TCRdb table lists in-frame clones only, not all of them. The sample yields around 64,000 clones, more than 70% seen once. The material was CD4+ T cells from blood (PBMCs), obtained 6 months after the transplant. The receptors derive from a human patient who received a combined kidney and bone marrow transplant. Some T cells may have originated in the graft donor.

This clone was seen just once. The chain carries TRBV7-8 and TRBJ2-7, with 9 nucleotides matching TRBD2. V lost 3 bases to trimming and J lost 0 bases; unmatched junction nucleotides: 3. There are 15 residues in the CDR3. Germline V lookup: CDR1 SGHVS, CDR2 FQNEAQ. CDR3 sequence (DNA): TGTGCCAGCAGCTTCCAGACTAGCGGCTCCTACGAGCAGTACTTC. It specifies CASSFQTSGSYEQYF. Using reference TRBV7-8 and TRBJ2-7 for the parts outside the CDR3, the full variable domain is GAGVSQSPRYKVAKRGQDVALRCDPISGHVSLFWYQQALGQGPEFLTYFQNEAQLDKSGLPSDRFFAERPEGSVSTLKIQRTQQEDSAVYLCASSFQTSGSYEQYFGPGTRLTVT.

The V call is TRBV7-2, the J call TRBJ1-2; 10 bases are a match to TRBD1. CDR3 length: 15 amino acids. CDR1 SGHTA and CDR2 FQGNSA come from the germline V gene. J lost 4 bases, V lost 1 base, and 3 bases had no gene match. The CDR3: CASSLVRTGGYGYTF. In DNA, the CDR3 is TGTGCCAGCAGCTTAGTTAGGACAGGGGGCTATGGCTACACCTTC.

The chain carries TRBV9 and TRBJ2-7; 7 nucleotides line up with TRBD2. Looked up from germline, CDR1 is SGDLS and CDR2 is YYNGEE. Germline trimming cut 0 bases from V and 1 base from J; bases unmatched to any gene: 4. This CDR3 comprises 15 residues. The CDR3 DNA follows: TGTGCCAGCAGCGTAGCACTAGCGCCTTCCTACGAGCAGTACTTC. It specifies CASSVALAPSYEQYF.

The DNA of the CDR3 is TGTGCCAGCAGCCCGGACAATCTTGTTAAGCAGTTCTTC. Translated, it gives CASSPDNLVKQFF. The V and J genes are TRBV14 and TRBJ2-1; tentative D call: TRBD1 (5 bases). Germline V gives CDR1 SGHDN, CDR2 FVKESK. V was cut by 4 bases and J by 11 bases, with 15 bases left in between. CDR3 length equals 13 residues.

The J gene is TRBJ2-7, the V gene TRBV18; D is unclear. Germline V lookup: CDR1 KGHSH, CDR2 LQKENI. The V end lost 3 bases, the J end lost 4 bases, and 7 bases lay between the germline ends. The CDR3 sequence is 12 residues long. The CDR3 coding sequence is TGTGCCAGCTCACCGTTCGGTTACGAGCAGTACTTC. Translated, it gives CASSPFGYEQYF.

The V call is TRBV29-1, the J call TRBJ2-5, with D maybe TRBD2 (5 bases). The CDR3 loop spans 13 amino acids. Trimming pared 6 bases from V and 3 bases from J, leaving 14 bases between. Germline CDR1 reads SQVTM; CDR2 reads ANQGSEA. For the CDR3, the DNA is TGCAGCGTCTTTAACACCGGGGAAGAGACCCAGTACTTC. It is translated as CSVFNTGEETQYF.

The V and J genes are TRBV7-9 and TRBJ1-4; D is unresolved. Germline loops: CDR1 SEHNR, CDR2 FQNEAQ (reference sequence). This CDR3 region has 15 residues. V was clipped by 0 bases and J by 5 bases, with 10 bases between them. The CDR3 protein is CASSLATSANEKLFF. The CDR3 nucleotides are TGTGCCAGCAGCTTAGCGACATCGGCGAATGAAAAACTGTTTTTT. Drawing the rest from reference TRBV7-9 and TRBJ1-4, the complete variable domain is DTGVSQNPRHKITKRGQNVTFRCDPISEHNRLYWYRQTLGQGPEFLTYFQNEAQLEKSRLLSDRFSAERPKGSFSTLEIQRTEQGDSAMYLCASSLATSANEKLFFGSGTQLSVL.

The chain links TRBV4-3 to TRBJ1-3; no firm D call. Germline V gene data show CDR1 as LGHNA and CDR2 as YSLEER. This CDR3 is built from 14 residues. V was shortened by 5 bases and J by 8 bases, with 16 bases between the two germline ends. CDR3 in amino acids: CASSATGPSDTIYF. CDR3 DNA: TGCGCCAGCAGCGCGACGGGTCCGAGTGACACCATATATTTT.

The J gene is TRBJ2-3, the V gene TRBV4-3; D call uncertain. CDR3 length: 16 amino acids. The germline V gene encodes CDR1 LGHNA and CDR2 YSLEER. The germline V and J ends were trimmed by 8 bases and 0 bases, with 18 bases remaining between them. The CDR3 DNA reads TGCGCCAGCGGTTTGAGCTTCAATCCTAGCACAGATACGCAGTATTTT. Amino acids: CASGLSFNPSTDTQYF.

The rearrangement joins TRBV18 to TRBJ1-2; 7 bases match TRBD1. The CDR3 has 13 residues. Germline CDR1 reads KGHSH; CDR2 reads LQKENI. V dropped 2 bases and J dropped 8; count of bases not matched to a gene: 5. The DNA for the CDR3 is TGTGCCAGCTCACCAGACAGGGTAGGCGGCTACACCTTC. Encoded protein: CASSPDRVGGYTF. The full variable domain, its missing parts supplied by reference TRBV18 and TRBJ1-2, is NAGVMQNPRHLVRRRGQEARLRCSPMKGHSHVYWYRQLPEEGLKFMVYLQKENIIDESGMPKERFSAEFPKEGPSILRIQQVVRGDSAAYFCASSPDRVGGYTFGSGTRLTVV.

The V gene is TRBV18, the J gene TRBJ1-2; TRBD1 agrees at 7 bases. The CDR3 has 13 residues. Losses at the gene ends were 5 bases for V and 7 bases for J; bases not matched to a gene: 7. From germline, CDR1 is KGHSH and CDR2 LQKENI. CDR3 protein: CASSAGTEGGYTF. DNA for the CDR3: TGTGCCAGCTCAGCCGGGACAGAAGGTGGCTACACCTTC.

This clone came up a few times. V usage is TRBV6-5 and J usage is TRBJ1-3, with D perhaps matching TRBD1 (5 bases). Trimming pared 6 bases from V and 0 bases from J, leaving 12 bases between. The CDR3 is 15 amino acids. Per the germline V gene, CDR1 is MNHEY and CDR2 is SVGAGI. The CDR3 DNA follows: TGTGCCAGCAGGTCGACAGTTAACTCTGGAAACACCATATATTTT. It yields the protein CASRSTVNSGNTIYF.

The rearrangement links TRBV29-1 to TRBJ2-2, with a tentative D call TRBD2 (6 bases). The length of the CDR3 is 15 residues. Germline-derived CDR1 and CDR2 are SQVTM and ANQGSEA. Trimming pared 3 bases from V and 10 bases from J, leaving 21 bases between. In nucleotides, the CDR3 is TGCAGCGTTGACGTGTCTGGGACTCCCAGGGAGGAGCTGTTTTTT. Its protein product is CSVDVSGTPREELFF.